This entry lists 9 T cell receptor beta chains sequenced from one sample in a study of blood T cells in healthy people across ages. It was with a sample-barcoded 5' primer and a J-beta primer mix that a second PCR of roughly 6 to 12 cycles was run. Each CDR3 protein is one row after TCRdb ran MiXCR on the 5' RACE reads. The repertoire holds about 1.6 million distinct CDR3 sequences, with 34% as singletons. Sequencing was done on a sample of blood. All receptors derive from a woman aged 25 to 39 in good health.

In its sample, this clonotype was seen a few times. The chain joins TRBV12-3 or TRBV12-4 to TRBJ2-7; the D call may be TRBD1 or TRBD2 (6 bases each). The V end was cut by 2 bases, the J end by 7 bases, with 12 bases between. The CDR3 covers 13 residues. The CDR3 here is CASSLTRGTEQYF. The CDR3 DNA sequence: TGTGCCAGCAGTTTAACGAGGGGGACTGAGCAGTACTTC.

This clonotype was observed a handful of times. A much larger clone sits a single nucleotide away, making a read error possible. The J gene is TRBJ2-7, the V gene TRBV25-1; D unresolved. This CDR3 is built from 12 residues. The germline CDR1 and CDR2 sequences are MGHDK and SYGVNS. CDR3 region: CTSSYLGYEQYF. CDR3 nucleotides: TGTACCAGCAGTTATTTAGGATACGAGCAGTACTTC.

This clonotype was counted between two and nine times. The V and J genes are TRBV3-1 and TRBJ2-3, with 7 bases that match TRBD2. The V and J ends lost 4 bases and 1 base, in that order; junction bases with no gene match: 5. The CDR3 is 15 residues long. CDR1 and CDR2 from the germline V gene are LGHDT and YNNKEL (reference sequence). The CDR3 is CASSPAGLGTDTQYF. DNA of the CDR3: TGTGCCAGCAGCCCCGCAGGACTAGGCACAGATACGCAGTATTTT.

This clonotype appeared a few times. The rearrangement uses TRBV4-2 and TRBJ2-5; 7 nucleotides agree with TRBD1. CDR3 size: 15 residues. Germline CDR1 and CDR2: LGHNA and YNFKEQ. Trimming removed 2 bases from V and 3 bases from J; junction bases left unmatched: 6. The CDR3 nucleotides read TGTGCCAGCAGCCAAACGGACAGGACAGAAGAGACCCAGTACTTC. Protein sequence: CASSQTDRTEETQYF.

In regard to this clonotype: The junction and the germline gene differ at one end; a read error may be behind it. The rearrangement joins TRBV11-1 to TRBJ2-5; perhaps TRBD2 as D (6 bases). The better agreement between TRBJ2-7 and the DNA end casts doubt on the J call. Germline V gene data show CDR1 as SGHAT and CDR2 as FQDESV (reference sequence). CDR3 length equals 14 residues. The CDR3: CTSSLASPVYEQYF. The CDR3 coding sequence is TGTACCAGCAGCCTAGCGTCACCGGTCTACGAGCAGTACTTC.

This clonotype was seen only once. J is TRBJ2-5 and V is TRBV10-2; 7 bases fit TRBD1. Unmatched junction bases numbered 16, after V lost 7 bases and J lost 11 bases. Germline lookup yields CDR1 WSHSY and CDR2 SAAADI. CDR3 length equals 14 residues. CDR3 in DNA: TGCGCCAGCATGAGGGGGCTCACGTACTACGATCAGTACTTC. As protein: CASMRGLTYYDQYF.

Notes on this clonotype: Its ends do not fully match the called genes, so a read error is possible. The chain couples TRBV4-1 to TRBJ2-7, with 10 positions matching TRBD1. The CDR3 is made up of 14 amino acids. From germline, CDR1 is MGHRA and CDR2 YSYEKL. This chain's CDR3 is CAGSQVGQGHEQYF. Here the CDR3 DNA reads TGCGCCGGCAGCCAAGTGGGACAGGGGCATGAGCAGTACTTC.

This clonotype has ten or more counts. The rearrangement uses TRBV12-3 or TRBV12-4 and TRBJ2-1; D not certain. This CDR3 contains 12 residues. The V and J ends lost 2 bases and 7 bases respectively, with 6 bases between them. In DNA, the CDR3 is TGTGCCAGCAGTTTATTTTCGAATGAGCAGTTCTTC. It codes for CASSLFSNEQFF.

The chain has TRBV12-3 or TRBV12-4 and TRBJ1-1; weak D call: TRBD1 (5 bases). The CDR3 runs 16 residues. V lost 1 base, J lost 1 base, and 13 bases lay in between. CDR3 amino acids: CASSLVVQGRNTEAFF. The CDR3 region has the DNA TGTGCCAGCAGTTTAGTGGTGCAGGGACGGAACACTGAAGCTTTCTTT.